This TCR beta chain was captured by sequencing in a study of blood T cell repertoires in COVID-19. Donors in Cohort 3 counted as recovered after two negative PCRs, clearance, or symptom resolution. Trimming took 3 bases from V and 6 from J, leaving 13 bases between them. The CDR3 is made up of 14 amino acids. From germline, CDR1 is SGDLS and CDR2 YYNGEE. TCRdb's copy holds only in-frame clones and misses some; the assay was immunoSEQ multiplex PCR. The sample comprises hundreds of thousands of clones, roughly 86% of which are singletons, and roughly 2% rests with the top ten. This clonotype originated in a woman aged 45-65 years who had recovered from COVID-19. The chain couples TRBV9 to TRBJ2-1, with D tentatively TRBD1 (7 bases). The sequenced sample was PBMCs or T cells enriched from blood (not recorded which). The CDR3: CASSAGGFINEQFF. CDR3 in DNA: TGTGCCAGCAGCGCAGGGGGGTTCATCAATGAGCAGTTCTTC.